Detailed here is one T cell receptor beta chain. The data belong to a study of blood T cell repertoires in COVID-19. Study details: Whether acute or convalescent, the COVID-19 samples came from the United States, Italy and Spain.

Produced via immunoSEQ multiplex PCR; TCRdb's table is partial and in-frame only. The sample shows roughly 270,000 clones, roughly 85% of them seen only once. Germline CDR1 is SGHVS and CDR2 is FQNEAQ. The J segment lost 9 bases and the V segment lost 5 bases, leaving 10 bases of the junction unmatched. The CDR3 has 14 amino acids. The sequencing input was peripheral blood. This rearrangement joins TRBV7-8 to TRBJ2-1, with TRBD2 identical over 7 bases. The source is a man between 50 and 59 years old with active or convalescent COVID-19. The chain's CDR3 is CASSKRLAPGEQFF. The CDR3 DNA sequence: TGTGCCAGCAGCAAGAGACTAGCACCCGGTGAGCAGTTCTTC.